Listed here is a single T cell receptor (beta chain). TCRdb's copy holds only in-frame clones and misses some; the assay was immunoSEQ multiplex PCR. The profile shows around 37,000 clones, about 80% of them singletons. It was autoimmune disease history or systemic immunosuppression that excluded patients. Patients had blood sampled at baseline and again on cycle 4 day 1 and cycle 7 day 1. This entry is derived from a study of OX40 agonist ivuxolimab in advanced cancers. Study at large: Age averaged roughly 60 years (range roughly 23 to 85), and roughly 82% were male.

The receptor comes from an adult with an advanced solid tumor such as melanoma, head and neck, liver or kidney cancer. The sample consisted of CD4+ or CD8+ T cells sorted from blood, taken in a trial of the OX40 agonist ivuxolimab.

The CDR3 DNA reads as TGTGCCAGCTCCTCGCTGGGCACAGATACGCAGTATTTT. Translation: CASSSLGTDTQYF. V usage is TRBV7-6 and J usage is TRBJ2-3; D is uncertain. Trimming shortened V by 8 bases and J by 1 base, and 10 bases separated the two germline ends. The CDR3 runs 13 residues. Per the germline V gene, CDR1 is SGHVS and CDR2 is FNYEAQ. The variable domain in full, completed from reference TRBV7-6 and TRBJ2-3, reads GAGVSQSPRYKVTKRGQDVALRCDPISGHVSLYWYRQALGQGPEFLTYFNYEAQQDKSGLPNDRFSAERPEGSISTLTIQRTEQRDSAMYRCASSSLGTDTQYFGPGTRLTVL.